This TCR beta chain is from a study of cytomegalovirus exposure and HLA in healthy donors (TCRdb year 2017). For context, the study as a whole: An earlier analysis of roughly 570 of the donors reported roughly 300 Gb of sequence data and around 110 million unique TCR beta sequences obtained from some 170 million T cells. An early release covering around 630 HLA-typed donors comprised 250 to 350 gigabases of sequencing data and tens of millions of unique TCR sequences. Among the 398 genotyped donors, roughly 80% belonged to the genetic ancestry cluster associated with self-reported Caucasian donors. The study was designed to test whether signatures of past pathogen exposure could be identified by cataloging public T cell receptors. The study used immunosequencing to profile the T cell repertoires of around 600 subjects and linked those repertoires to cytomegalovirus serostatus. In addition to the first cohort of approximately 650 subjects, a separate validation cohort of under 150 different subjects was used. The study combined high-throughput TCR immunosequencing, statistical association of individual TCRs with disease status, and machine learning to predict cytomegalovirus infection status. A later analysis re-analyzed previously published TCR beta repertoires from about 730 donors and added high-resolution HLA genotyping to study TCR occurrence patterns. In the later analysis, no new phenotypic data were used to find candidate immune exposures; instead, reliance was placed on TCR beta sequences and their occurrence across donors. To decide whether each TCR beta V gene segment behaved as functional or pseudogenic, an earlier analysis of some 540 of the donors relied on high-throughput TCR beta sequencing. Donor age, sex, ethnicity and CMV serostatus were compiled together with the repertoire data. A later genetic analysis took genome-wide SNP genotypes for 398 of the 666 donors and used that subset as a discovery cohort. Every repertoire in the discovery cohort had been generated on one and the same sequencing platform. HLA typing included class I and class II loci at four-digit resolution. The number of typed donors differed by locus: about 620-640 for A, B, C, DRB1 and DQB1; approximately 540 for DQA1; 606 for DPA1; and about 470 for DPB1. Roughly 5 DR-DQ haplotypes were treated as single units for association and clustering because of strong linkage in the cohort. On average, roughly 240,000 unique TCR beta nucleotide sequences were sequenced per donor among roughly 430 genotyped donors of the cohort, with roughly a sixth of those sequences being non-productive.

CDR1 and CDR2 (SGHAT, FQNNGV) derive from the germline V gene. The CDR3 has 12 amino acids, counting the end cysteine and phenylalanine. Solely the CDR3 DNA is kept, with 36 bases framed from the first base. Trimming takes 5 bases from V and 7 bases from J, and the germline ends sit 9 bases apart. Library preparation employed the immunoSEQ multiplex PCR assay. For the multiplex PCR, a mixture combining 60 forward primers for TCR Vbeta segments and 13 reverse primers for TCR Jbeta segments was used. Amplification of the CDR3 region of rearranged TCR beta genes was performed with a multiplex PCR assay on genomic DNA. The Illumina HiSeq System was used to sequence the amplified TCR beta libraries as 87-base-pair reads. Per the source publication's procedure: A later analysis tallied some 79 million unique TCR beta chains across the 650 to 750 repertoires, and around 10 million of those chains were shared by two or more donors. To remove PCR and sequencing errors, raw reads were error-corrected and collapsed into unique sequences using a nearest-neighbor algorithm that merged closely related sequences. V, D and J gene segments were assigned by aligning CDR3 sequences to IMGT reference sequences. For a sequence to be retained, at least a six-nucleotide match to both a V gene segment and a J gene segment was required. A rearrangement counted as productive if the CDR3 had no stop codons and remained in frame with V and J, and every other rearrangement counted as non-productive. Following IMGT convention, CDR3 was defined as the stretch from the second conserved V-encoded cysteine to the conserved J-encoded phenylalanine. The earlier analysis of about 620 of the donors excluded sequences that lacked an unambiguous match to a single V gene segment. An earlier analysis of over 450 of the donors classified V segments as functional when productive rearrangements were above 56.7% and as segregating when the standard deviation between donors was above 5%. To diagnose cytomegalovirus status from the catalog of TCR beta chain sequences, a statistical classification framework was built. In a later analysis, TCR nucleotide sequences were compared against IMGT/GENE-DB human TR gene sequences so that V and J genes could be assigned. The TCRdist pipeline was used in a later analysis to assign CDR3 sequences and most-parsimonious VDJ recombination scenarios. In a later analysis, each TCR beta chain was defined by its CDR3 amino acid sequence together with its V-gene family, and reads without a unique V-gene family were excluded. In a later analysis, nearly 600 highly shared, low-generation-probability nucleotide sequences were removed to address suspected cross-contamination and a sequencing artifact. A later analysis calculated a clonal expansion index for each public chain from normalized within-repertoire ranks of inferred template counts. Generation probabilities in a later analysis came from a VDJ recombination model fitted to out-of-frame rearrangements, and those results were checked against IGoR. Hypergeometric tests were used in a later analysis to score TCR-TCR, TCR-HLA and TCR-CMV co-occurrence, with a repertoire-size bias correction applied to the TCR pairs. A later analysis estimated false discovery rates by permuting HLA or CMV assignments 20 times. In a later analysis, co-occurring TCRs were grouped with DBSCAN, and TCRdist sequence similarity was added when clustering was performed within HLA-allele-positive subsets. Repertoires with fewer than 30,000 or more than 120,000 public chains, plus five repertoires with anomalous nucleotide sharing, were excluded from co-occurrence clustering. TCRdb stores this immuneACCESS table with in-frame sequences only. Part of the clones is absent; in the studies checked, under half of the shortfall reflects unresolved V genes, and no reason is known for the rest. Clone size and V and J calls were adopted from that table, with D and trimming inferred from the DNA. Here the sample has about 69,000 clones; under 85% occur a single time. Jointly, the top ten make up 11% of the sample.

Of note for this clone: This clone's antigen is unknown. Base qualities are not recorded, but no much larger clone differs from it by a single base.

The cohort consisted of 600 or so healthy bone marrow donors. Cohort members were all nominally healthy when sampled, although unrecorded immune exposures were likely present. The donor was CMV seropositive and belonged to the group of 270 or so seropositive cohort members. Every donor gave a peripheral blood sample, and the peripheral blood mononuclear cells from that sample were used for TCR beta sequencing. The Qiagen DNeasy Blood Extraction Kit was used to extract genomic DNA from the blood cell samples. Study-wide findings and limitations: In a later analysis, several top co-occurrence clusters were reported to appear linked to parvovirus B19, influenza, CMV and Epstein-Barr virus. Compared with equally common non-associated chains, HLA-associated TCR beta chains in a later analysis were more clonally expanded and had lower generation probabilities. The presence/absence analyses assumed that sequencing depth was roughly uniform across donors, and that assumption may not be true. The only immune exposure information available for the cohort was CMV serostatus. In an earlier analysis of some 540 of the donors, most TCR beta V segments appeared in productive rearrangements about 87% or about 30% of the time, broadly matching IMGT annotations. In vitro tests confirmed that a few of the cytomegalovirus-associated TCR beta chains recognize cytomegalovirus antigens. A later analysis found that TCR association rates varied across HLA loci, with DRB1 alleles showing the most associated TCRs and HLA-C alleles the fewest. When HLA alleles, especially DR and DQ, strongly co-occurred, TCR associations were difficult to assign to individual alleles. The authors suggested that the approach could potentially be generalized to other disease states and immunological phenotypes. Because counts were too low, some 16 rarely observed V segments, including chromosome 9 orphons, were excluded from the earlier analysis of 587 of the donors. Compared with the 666-donor mean, donors in an Asian-associated ancestry cluster had fewer N-insertions in productive TCRs, according to a later genetic analysis. HLA typing was unavailable for some donors at each locus, so association tests used only the typed subset. Correlated functional status among segregating V segments might be attributable to linkage disequilibrium, but an unknown experimental factor could not be ruled out. At a false discovery rate of 0.05, a later analysis linked some 17,000 TCR beta sequences to specific HLA alleles. A later genetic analysis associated a missense DCLRE1C variant with V-gene and J-gene trimming of TCR beta chains, and an independent cohort replicated the association. Some IMGT-functional V segments, including TRBV6-2 and TRBV6-3, could not be distinguished by the 87-base-pair reads and were therefore excluded. A cluster of highly shared sequence variants was judged likely to represent a technical artifact of the sequencing pipeline. Most TCR sequences were observed very rarely across donors, whereas some public TCRs were present in many individuals. The classifier was reported to diagnose cytomegalovirus status with high specificity and sensitivity in both the original cohort and the validation cohort. In the study, some 180 TCR beta chains were listed as associated with cytomegalovirus. Only TCR beta chains were sequenced in this cohort, and the absence of alpha or paired-chain data limited detectable features. Most CMV-associated TCR beta chains appeared to be HLA-restricted in a later analysis, and the HLA associations seemed to be driven largely by CMV exposure. A further reported finding was that TCR beta sequences accurately predicted the HLA-A and HLA-B alleles for most subjects in the first cohort.

Material for sequencing was PBMCs. The V and J segments used are TRBV11-2 and TRBJ2-1; there is no confident call for the D gene. The receptor's source is a woman aged 55 to 70 in good health and CMV-seropositive. The CDR3 region reads CASSPSRNEQFF. The sequenced DNA: TGTGCCAGCAGCCCCTCGCGGAATGAGCAGTTCTTC.